This T cell receptor (beta chain) was sequenced during a study of response to subunit inactivated influenza vaccine. Study outcomes and limitations: Few new T cells, the authors suggested, are recruited by each seasonal influenza vaccination.

TCRdb passed the RT-PCR reads through MiXCR, listing each CDR3 protein once. The sample has around 570,000 distinct CDR3 sequences, 11% seen once; the top ten hold approximately 11%. The CDR3 totals 17 residues. Germline V lookup: CDR1 SGHTA, CDR2 FQGNSA. Trimming took 1 base from V and 6 from J; bases not matched to a gene: 10. Comments on this clonotype: Its antigen is not known.

These records were also assigned to another study, of T cells expressing NK-cell markers. That study reports: The cDNA for TCR beta came from 5'RACE template switching with UMIs. One of eight sequenced donors was HCMV-seronegative; the other seven were seropositive. The study found dominant NKG2C+ clonotypes at about 1.0-7.5% of CD8+ T cells in about six donors. These same clonotypes (in a few donors) also led the CD3+CD56-NKG2C+ fraction.

The TCR sequence derives from a man in his fifties or sixties who received an inactivated influenza vaccine. The chain combines TRBV7-2 with TRBJ2-3, with TRBD1 identical over 10 bases. The sequenced sample was PBMCs from blood, obtained on the day of vaccination. CDR3 in DNA: TGTGCCAGCAGCTTAGGTTTTCGGGACAGGGGATGGGATACGCAGTATTTT. It translates to CASSLGFRDRGWDTQYF.